This T cell receptor beta chain was sequenced in a study of T cell changes during pregnancy in multiple sclerosis. TCRdb keeps only in-frame clones here, not all; method: immunoSEQ multiplex PCR. Here the sample spans about 40,000 clones, around nine tenths being singletons. V dropped 5 bases and J dropped 8; count of bases not matched to a gene: 9. Germline CDR1 LNHDA, CDR2 SQIVND (reference sequence). The CDR3 extends over 16 amino acids. This clonotype was sampled from a female donor in good health, enrolled as a control in a pregnancy study. The V gene is TRBV19, the J gene TRBJ1-6; 10 nucleotides agree with TRBD1. The sample in question was peripheral blood, obtained in the first trimester of pregnancy. The CDR3 coding sequence is TGTGCCAGTAGTCCCCAGTGGGACAGGGGTGATTCACCCCTCCACTTT. Translated, it gives CASSPQWDRGDSPLHF.